This TCR beta chain stems from a study of T cell changes during pregnancy in multiple sclerosis. The method was immunoSEQ multiplex PCR; TCRdb's version includes in-frame clones alone and lacks a portion of them. The table has tens of thousands of clones, roughly 93% seen once. In germline, CDR1 is SGHAT, CDR2 FQNNGV. V lost 5 bases to trimming and J lost 7 bases; unmatched junction nucleotides: 15. The length of the CDR3 is 16 residues. The sequencing here drew on peripheral blood, taken in the second trimester of pregnancy. The sequence was collected from a female donor with multiple sclerosis, enrolled in a pregnancy study. This chain links TRBV11-2 with TRBJ1-2; TRBD1 aligns across 8 bases. The DNA for the CDR3 is TGTGCCAGCAGCAACCGTATGACAGGGGCCGTCCTTGGCTACACCTTC. Amino acid sequence: CASSNRMTGAVLGYTF. Combining the CDR3 with reference TRBV11-2 and TRBJ1-2 gives the whole variable domain EAGVAQSPRYKIIEKRQSVAFWCNPISGHATLYWYQQILGQGPKLLIQFQNNGVVDDSQLPKDRFSAERLKGVDSTLKIQPAKLEDSAVYLCASSNRMTGAVLGYTFGSGTRLTVV.